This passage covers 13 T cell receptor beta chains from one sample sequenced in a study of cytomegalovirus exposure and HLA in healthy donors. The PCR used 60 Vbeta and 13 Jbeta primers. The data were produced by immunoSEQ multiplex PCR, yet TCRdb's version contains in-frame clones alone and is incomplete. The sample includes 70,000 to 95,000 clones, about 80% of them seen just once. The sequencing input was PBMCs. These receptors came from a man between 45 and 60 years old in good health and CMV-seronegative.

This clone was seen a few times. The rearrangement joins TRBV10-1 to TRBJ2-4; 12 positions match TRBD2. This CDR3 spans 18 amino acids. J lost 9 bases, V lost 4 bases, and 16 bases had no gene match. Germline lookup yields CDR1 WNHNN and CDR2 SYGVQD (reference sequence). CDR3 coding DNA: TGCGCCAGCAGTGGTACCCAGGCTAGCGGGGGGGACGGGGGCATTCAGTACTTC. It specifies CASSGTQASGGDGGIQYF.

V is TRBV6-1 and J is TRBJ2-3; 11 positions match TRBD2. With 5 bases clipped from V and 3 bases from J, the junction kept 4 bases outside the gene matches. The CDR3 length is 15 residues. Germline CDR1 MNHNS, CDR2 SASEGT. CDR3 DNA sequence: TGTGCCAGCAGTTCTCTAGCGGGGGGAACAGATACGCAGTATTTT. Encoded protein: CASSSLAGGTDTQYF.

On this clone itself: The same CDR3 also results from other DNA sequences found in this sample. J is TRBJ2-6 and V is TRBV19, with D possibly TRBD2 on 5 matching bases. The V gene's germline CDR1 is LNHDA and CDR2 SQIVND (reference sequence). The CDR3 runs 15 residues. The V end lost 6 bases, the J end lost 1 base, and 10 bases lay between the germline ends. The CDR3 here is CASSRRRSGANVLTF. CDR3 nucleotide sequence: TGTGCCAGTAGCCGCCGGAGGTCTGGGGCCAACGTCCTGACTTTC.

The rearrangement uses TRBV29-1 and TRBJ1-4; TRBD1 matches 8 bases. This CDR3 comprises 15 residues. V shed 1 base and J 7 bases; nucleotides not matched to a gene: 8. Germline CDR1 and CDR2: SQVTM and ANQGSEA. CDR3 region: CSVEGQGPRGEKLFF. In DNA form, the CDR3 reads TGCAGCGTTGAAGGACAGGGGCCCCGAGGTGAAAAACTGTTTTTT. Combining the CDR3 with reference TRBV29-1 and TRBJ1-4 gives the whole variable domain SAVISQKPSRDICQRGTSLTIQCQVDSQVTMMFWYRQQPGQSLTLIATANQGSEATYESGFVIDKFPISRPNLTFSTLTVSNMSPEDSSIYLCSVEGQGPRGEKLFFGSGTQLSVL.

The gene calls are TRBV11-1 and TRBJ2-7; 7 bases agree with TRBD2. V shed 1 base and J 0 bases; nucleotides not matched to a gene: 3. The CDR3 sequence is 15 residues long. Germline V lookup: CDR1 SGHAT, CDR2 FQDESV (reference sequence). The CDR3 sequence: CASSLGSSGSYEQYF. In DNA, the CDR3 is TGTGCCAGCAGCTTAGGGTCTAGCGGCTCCTACGAGCAGTACTTC.

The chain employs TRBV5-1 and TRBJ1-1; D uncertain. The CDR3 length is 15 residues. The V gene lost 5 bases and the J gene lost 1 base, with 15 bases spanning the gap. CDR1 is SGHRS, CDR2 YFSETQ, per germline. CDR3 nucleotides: TGCGCCAGCAGTCCCCTCGGTGAGAAGAACACTGAAGCTTTCTTT. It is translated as CASSPLGEKNTEAFF.

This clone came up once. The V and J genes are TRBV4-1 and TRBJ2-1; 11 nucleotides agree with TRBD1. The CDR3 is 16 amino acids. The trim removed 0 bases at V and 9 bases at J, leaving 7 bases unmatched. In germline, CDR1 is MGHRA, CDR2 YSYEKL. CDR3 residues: CASSQDSRTGGVEQFF. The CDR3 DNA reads TGCGCCAGCAGCCAAGATTCCCGGACAGGGGGCGTTGAGCAGTTCTTC.

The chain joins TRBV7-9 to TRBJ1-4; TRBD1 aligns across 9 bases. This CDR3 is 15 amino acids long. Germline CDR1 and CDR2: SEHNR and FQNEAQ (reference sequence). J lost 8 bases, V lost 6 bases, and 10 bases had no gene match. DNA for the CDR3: TGTGCCAGCAGTGTTGCCGGGACAGGGCGGGAAAAACTGTTTTTT. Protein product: CASSVAGTGREKLFF.

The DNA for the CDR3 is TGTGCCAGCAGTTTACCGCAAATCGGGGCTAATGAAAAACTGTTTTTT. Protein product: CASSLPQIGANEKLFF. The V and J genes are TRBV28 and TRBJ1-4; unclear D gene. Trimming removed 2 bases from V and 3 bases from J, with 13 bases in between. The CDR3 covers 16 residues. CDR1 MDHEN and CDR2 SYDVKM come from the germline V gene.

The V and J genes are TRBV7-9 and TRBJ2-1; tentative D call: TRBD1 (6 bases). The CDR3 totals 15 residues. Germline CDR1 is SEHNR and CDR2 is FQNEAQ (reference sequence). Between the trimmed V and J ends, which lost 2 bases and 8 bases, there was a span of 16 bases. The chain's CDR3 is CASSLRRGSADEQFF. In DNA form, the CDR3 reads TGTGCCAGCAGCTTAAGAAGGGGGTCTGCGGATGAGCAGTTCTTC.

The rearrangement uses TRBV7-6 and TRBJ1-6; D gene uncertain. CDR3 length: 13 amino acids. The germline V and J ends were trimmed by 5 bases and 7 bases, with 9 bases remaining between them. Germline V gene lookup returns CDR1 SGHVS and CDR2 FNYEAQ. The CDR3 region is CASSPYGNSPLHF. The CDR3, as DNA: TGTGCCAGCAGCCCGTACGGGAATTCACCCCTCCACTTT.

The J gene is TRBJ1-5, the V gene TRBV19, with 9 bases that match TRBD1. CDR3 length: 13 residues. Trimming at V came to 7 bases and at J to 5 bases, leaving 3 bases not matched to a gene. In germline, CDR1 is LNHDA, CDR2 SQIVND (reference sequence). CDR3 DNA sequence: TGTGCCAGTAAGGGGGACAGGGATCAGCCCCAGCATTTT. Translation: CASKGDRDQPQHF.

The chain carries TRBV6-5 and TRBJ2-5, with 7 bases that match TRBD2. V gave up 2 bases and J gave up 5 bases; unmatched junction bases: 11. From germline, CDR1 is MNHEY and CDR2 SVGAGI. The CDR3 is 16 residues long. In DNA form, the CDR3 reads TGTGCCAGCAGTTACGCAGCGGGACTCAACGGGGAGACCCAGTACTTC. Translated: CASSYAAGLNGETQYF.